This TCR beta chain appears in the sequencing data of a study of blood T cell repertoires in COVID-19. Study information: Acute and convalescent COVID-19 samples came from the United States, Italy and Spain. T cells, B-cell-depleted T cells, or PBMCs provided the cDNA or gDNA that served as material.

Sequencing was performed with immunoSEQ multiplex PCR; in TCRdb, only in-frame clones are kept and a portion is missing. This sample has 140,000 to 150,000 clones; about 87% occur once, and the top ten carry under 9%. The CDR3 loop spans 14 amino acids. Germline V gene data show CDR1 as LGHDT and CDR2 as YNNKEL (reference sequence). V was pared by 2 bases and J by 5 bases, with 5 bases of the junction left unmatched. This clone was counted a single time. Sequenced material: peripheral blood. This TCR was sampled from a woman aged 45 to 65 with active or convalescent COVID-19. The V call is TRBV3-1 (or the pseudogene TRBV3-2), the J call TRBJ1-2; 7 positions agree with TRBD1. This chain's CDR3 is CASSQTGTVYGYTF. The CDR3 DNA reads TGTGCCAGCAGCCAAACGGGGACAGTATATGGCTACACCTTC.